Listed here are 15 T cell receptor beta chains from one sample, sequenced in a study of human CD8 memory T cell subsets. Preparation of the TCR beta libraries relied on UMI-labeled 5' RACE. Reprocessing the 5' RACE reads, TCRdb reports a single entry for every CDR3 protein and omits DNA. The sample has a few thousand distinct CDR3 sequences. Sequencing input: CD8+ T cells from PBMCs. The receptor source for this set is a human donor in good health.

This clonotype shows up as medium-sized by frequency. CDR3: CSVVRGFTDTQYF. The rearrangement joins TRBV29-1 to TRBJ2-3; TCRdb calls TRBD1, which cannot be checked without DNA. Germline assignment: CDR1 SQVTM and CDR2 ANQGSEA. The CDR3 covers 13 residues.

This rearrangement joins TRBV11-2 to TRBJ1-1. Germline CDR1 reads SGHAT; CDR2 reads FQNNGV. This CDR3 has 14 residues. The CDR3 loop reads CASSLLGSNTEAFF.

This clonotype is deemed medium-sized by its frequency. The rearrangement uses TRBV20-1 and TRBJ2-7; the TCRdb call, TRBD2, lacks DNA for checking. In germline, CDR1 is DFQATT, CDR2 SNEGSKA (reference sequence). This CDR3 spans 13 amino acids. The CDR3 spells CSARDLAGYEQYF.

The chain uses TRBV6-2 or TRBV6-3 and TRBJ2-1; there is no DNA to check the TCRdb D call of TRBD2. The CDR3 consists of 18 residues. Germline CDR1 and CDR2: MNHEY and SVGEGT. CDR3 in amino acids: CASLDSTSGSSGGDEQFF.

This chain links TRBV6-5 with TRBJ2-2; TCRdb's D gene call, TRBD1, goes unchecked for lack of DNA. This CDR3 is 15 amino acids long. Germline loops: CDR1 MNHEY, CDR2 SVGAGI. The CDR3 here is CATRDPGVDTGELFF.

Measured by frequency, this clonotype is medium-sized. The chain joins TRBV28 to TRBJ2-7; TCRdb calls TRBD2, which cannot be checked without DNA. CDR3 length: 15 residues. Germline V gives CDR1 MDHEN, CDR2 SYDVKM. CDR3 region: CASRRTSGRAYEQYF.

This chain connects TRBV5-1 to TRBJ1-2. Germline V gene sequence: CDR1 SGHRS, CDR2 YFSETQ. This CDR3 region has 13 residues. CDR3 amino acids: CASSLGALDGYTF.

The CDR3 sequence is CSASGTGMNQPQHF. This chain uses TRBV20-1 with TRBJ1-5; the TRBD1 assignment by TCRdb is unverifiable without DNA. Germline-derived CDR1 and CDR2 are DFQATT and SNEGSKA (reference sequence). The length of the CDR3 is 14 residues.

By frequency, this clonotype registers medium-sized. The J gene is TRBJ2-4, the V gene TRBV29-1. Per the germline V gene, CDR1 is SQVTM and CDR2 is ANQGSEA. CDR3 length equals 14 residues. CDR3 sequence reads: CSVEDPGDVGIQYF.

V gene TRBV29-1 combines with J gene TRBJ2-2. The CDR3 loop spans 13 amino acids. The V gene's germline CDR1 is SQVTM and CDR2 ANQGSEA. CDR3 sequence reads: CSAFILNTGELFF.

The genes are TRBV3-1 and TRBJ1-1; the D call from TCRdb, TRBD1, cannot be confirmed without DNA. The CDR3 extends over 11 amino acids. CDR1 is LGHDT and CDR2 is YNNKEL in the germline V gene (reference sequence). CDR3 in amino acids: CASSQGQGAFF.

The V and J genes are TRBV20-1 and TRBJ1-1. The CDR3 has 12 amino acids. Germline CDR1 is DFQATT and CDR2 is SNEGSKA (reference sequence). Here the CDR3 reads CSARSDNTEAFF.

The CDR3 sequence: CAISESLDRQGASYEQYF. The rearrangement links TRBV10-3 to TRBJ2-7; checking the TCRdb D call of TRBD1 is not possible without DNA. Per the germline V gene, CDR1 is ENHRY and CDR2 is SYGVKD. CDR3 size: 18 residues.

By frequency, this clonotype registers medium-sized. The chain joins TRBV15 to TRBJ1-1; lacking DNA, the TRBD1 call made by TCRdb goes unchecked. The CDR3 has 17 residues. The germline V gene encodes CDR1 LNHNV and CDR2 YYDKDF (reference sequence). The CDR3 here is CATSRDGQGEGGTEAFF. Full variable domain (missing parts from reference TRBV15 and TRBJ1-1): DAMVIQNPRYQVTQFGKPVTLSCSQTLNHNVMYWYQQKSSQAPKLLFHYYDKDFNNEADTPDNFQSRRPNTSFCFLDIRSPGLGDTAMYLCATSRDGQGEGGTEAFFGQGTRLTVV.

The chain has TRBV29-1 and TRBJ2-2; TCRdb gives TRBD1 as the D gene, but with no DNA this cannot be confirmed. Looked up from germline, CDR1 is SQVTM and CDR2 is ANQGSEA. There are 14 residues in the CDR3. Here the CDR3 reads CSVETGGATRELFF.